The 29 T cell receptor beta chains below come from one sample, sequenced in a study of T-cell reconstitution after alpha-beta-depleted transplantation in children. Library preparation (for TCRbeta) was performed with unique molecular identifiers. Each CDR3 protein gets one entry after TCRdb re-called the PCR reads with MiXCR. This sample has some 500,000 distinct CDR3 sequences, with about 18% found just once. Sample: PBMCs from the stem cell graft donor, taken from the stem cell graft. The receptors were gathered from a human donor who donated a stem cell graft to a child with acute lymphoblastic leukemia.

V and J are TRBV20-1 and TRBJ2-7; the D call may be TRBD1 or TRBD2 (5 bases each). Germline lookup yields CDR1 DFQATT and CDR2 SNEGSKA (reference sequence). The CDR3 runs to 15 residues. V was trimmed by 1 base and J by 1 base, leaving 14 bases between them. The CDR3 reads CSARAPGRPSYEQYF. The CDR3 nucleotides read TGCAGTGCTAGAGCTCCGGGACGGCCGTCCTACGAGCAGTACTTC.

This CDR3 reads CASSLRVYEQYF. The DNA for the CDR3 is TGTGCCAGCAGCCTCAGGGTCTACGAGCAGTACTTC. The V gene is TRBV12-3 or TRBV12-4, the J gene TRBJ2-7; D is perhaps TRBD1 (5 bases). V lost 6 bases, J lost 3 bases, and 9 bases lay in between. This CDR3 spans 12 amino acids.

CDR3 nucleotide sequence: TGTGCCACCAGCAGAGGAGCGGGACTAGCCAAAAACATTCAGTACTTC. Translated: CATSRGAGLAKNIQYF. The rearrangement uses TRBV15 and TRBJ2-4, with 7 bases aligning to TRBD2. The CDR3 is made up of 16 amino acids. Germline V lookup: CDR1 LNHNV, CDR2 YYDKDF (reference sequence). V shed 1 base and J 0 bases; nucleotides not matched to a gene: 3.

In its sample, this clonotype was seen a few times. The gene calls are TRBV6-4 and TRBJ2-3, with 9 nucleotides matching TRBD1. Germline lookup yields CDR1 MRHNA and CDR2 SNTAGT. This CDR3 comprises 16 residues. J was trimmed by 1 base and V by 6 bases; bases with no gene match: 8. The CDR3 DNA reads TGTGCCAGCAGCCCAACTAGGACAGGGGGCACAGATACGCAGTATTTT. Translated, it gives CASSPTRTGGTDTQYF.

This clonotype turned up a few times. This sequence joins TRBV28 and TRBJ2-7, with unresolved D. V shed 2 bases and J shed 6 bases, with 8 bases lying between them. Germline V gene lookup returns CDR1 MDHEN and CDR2 SYDVKM. The CDR3 runs 12 residues. The CDR3 protein is CASSLMAAEQYF. The CDR3 coding sequence is TGTGCCAGCAGTTTAATGGCGGCCGAGCAGTACTTC.

This clonotype was counted once. The V gene is TRBV3-1, the J gene TRBJ2-7, with TRBD1 matching 7 bases. Germline assignment: CDR1 LGHDT and CDR2 YNNKEL (reference sequence). J was trimmed by 3 bases and V by 2 bases; bases with no gene match: 16. CDR3 length: 18 residues. CDR3 DNA: TGTGCCAGCAGCCAATTGGTTGCCTCCGGGACAGAAATCTACGAGCAGTACTTC. It encodes CASSQLVASGTEIYEQYF.

V usage is TRBV9 and J usage is TRBJ2-5; D ambiguous. The CDR3 has 16 amino acids. The germline CDR1 and CDR2 sequences are SGDLS and YYNGEE. V lost 4 bases, J lost 1 base, and 17 bases lay in between. CDR3 sequence reads: CASSPISSGAQETQYF. CDR3 coding DNA: TGTGCCAGCAGCCCCATATCTTCGGGCGCCCAAGAGACCCAGTACTTC. Full variable domain (outside the CDR3, taken from reference TRBV9 and TRBJ2-5): DSGVTQTPKHLITATGQRVTLRCSPRSGDLSVYWYQQSLDQGLQFLIQYYNGEERAKGNILERFSAQQFPDLHSELNLSSLELGDSALYFCASSPISSGAQETQYFGPGTRLLVL.

Only a few counts were recorded for this clonotype. The J gene is TRBJ2-1, the V gene TRBV4-2; D uncertain. Per the germline V gene, CDR1 is LGHNA and CDR2 is YNFKEQ. Trimming took 0 bases from V and 0 from J, leaving 9 bases between them. CDR3 length: 16 amino acids. CDR3 sequence (DNA): TGTGCCAGCAGCCAAGAGGTTCCAATCTCCTACAATGAGCAGTTCTTC. Amino acid sequence: CASSQEVPISYNEQFF.

The chain uses TRBV4-1 and TRBJ2-7; maybe TRBD1 (6 bases). This CDR3 has 14 residues. Per germline, CDR1 MGHRA and CDR2 YSYEKL. V was cut by 1 base and J by 4 bases, with 11 bases left in between. CDR3: CASSQGRTAYEQYF. The CDR3 DNA is TGCGCCAGCAGCCAAGGGCGGACAGCTTACGAGCAGTACTTC.

This chain uses TRBV9 with TRBJ2-2; D not resolved. This CDR3 is 15 amino acids long. Germline-derived CDR1 and CDR2 are SGDLS and YYNGEE. The ends were cut back, 2 bases at V and 1 base at J, with 9 bases in the middle. The CDR3, as DNA: TGTGCCAGCAGCGTTGAAGGCTTGAACACCGGGGAGCTGTTTTTT. This gives the protein CASSVEGLNTGELFF.

The rearrangement joins TRBV29-1 to TRBJ2-3; 7 bases line up with TRBD1. Germline V gives CDR1 SQVTM, CDR2 ANQGSEA. The CDR3 covers 14 residues. Trimming at V came to 3 bases and at J to 3 bases, leaving 6 bases not matched to a gene. This chain's CDR3 is CSVDHRGSTDTQYF. CDR3 DNA: TGCAGCGTTGATCACAGGGGATCTACAGATACGCAGTATTTT.

This chain links TRBV12-3 or TRBV12-4 with TRBJ1-3; no definite D call. V lost 6 bases and J 0 bases, leaving 6 bases between the germline ends. This CDR3 is built from 13 residues. CDR3: CASRPSSGNTIYF. The CDR3 DNA is TGTGCCAGCAGACCATCCTCTGGAAACACCATATATTTT.

This clonotype came up a few times. V is TRBV10-3 and J is TRBJ2-3; D is perhaps TRBD2 (6 bases). CDR1 and CDR2 from the germline V gene are ENHRY and SYGVKD. The CDR3 contains 12 residues. Trimming pared 2 bases from V and 6 bases from J, leaving 6 bases between. The CDR3 DNA follows: TGTGCCATCAGTGAGGGAGGGGATACGCAGTATTTT. Translating it yields CAISEGGDTQYF.

In this sample, this clonotype turned up a few times. The chain couples TRBV3-1 to TRBJ1-5; the D is unclear. Germline V gene data show CDR1 as LGHDT and CDR2 as YNNKEL (reference sequence). The CDR3 runs 13 residues. Trimming pared 3 bases from V and 5 bases from J, leaving 8 bases between. CDR3 in amino acids: CASSQDLHQPQHF. The CDR3 nucleotides read TGTGCCAGCAGCCAGGATTTGCATCAGCCCCAGCATTTT.

This chain links TRBV5-1 with TRBJ1-2; D remains ambiguous. The length of the CDR3 is 13 residues. Germline assignment: CDR1 SGHRS and CDR2 YFSETQ. Trimming took 4 bases from V and 8 from J, leaving 15 bases between them. The CDR3 reads CASSPLGSAGYTF. For the CDR3, the DNA is TGCGCCAGCAGCCCGCTAGGGTCCGCCGGCTACACCTTC. Drawing the rest from reference TRBV5-1 and TRBJ1-2, the complete variable domain is KAGVTQTPRYLIKTRGQQVTLSCSPISGHRSVSWYQQTPGQGLQFLFEYFSETQRNKGNFPGRFSGRQFSNSRSEMNVSTLELGDSALYLCASSPLGSAGYTFGSGTRLTVV.

This chain joins TRBV5-1 and TRBJ1-2; D is uncertain. Trimming took off 4 bases at V and 5 bases at J, with 12 bases between the two ends. The CDR3 extends over 13 amino acids. The germline CDR1 and CDR2 sequences are SGHRS and YFSETQ. The CDR3 region is CASSEAGSYGYTF. The CDR3 nucleotides are TGCGCCAGCAGCGAGGCGGGATCGTATGGCTACACCTTC.

This clonotype was counted between two and nine times. The rearrangement links TRBV19 to TRBJ2-7; D not certain. The CDR3 is made up of 14 amino acids. V was clipped by 5 bases and J by 0 bases, with 11 bases between them. Per the germline V gene, CDR1 is LNHDA and CDR2 is SQIVND (reference sequence). The CDR3 spells CASSLQSPSYEQYF. DNA of the CDR3: TGTGCCAGTAGTCTACAATCTCCCTCCTACGAGCAGTACTTC.

The chain is built from TRBV29-1 and TRBJ2-1; perhaps TRBD2 as D (5 bases). The germline V gene encodes CDR1 SQVTM and CDR2 ANQGSEA. V was pared by 1 base and J by 0 bases, with 10 bases between. The CDR3 extends over 15 amino acids. The CDR3: CSVEGTGLSYNEQFF. The CDR3 nucleotides are TGCAGCGTTGAAGGAACCGGACTCTCCTACAATGAGCAGTTCTTC.

V usage is TRBV20-1 and J usage is TRBJ2-3, with 8 bases lining up with TRBD2. From germline, CDR1 is DFQATT and CDR2 SNEGSKA (reference sequence). J was trimmed by 6 bases and V by 6 bases; bases with no gene match: 11. The CDR3 covers 14 residues. The CDR3 is CSAAWREDGDTQYF. CDR3 DNA sequence: TGCAGTGCGGCCTGGCGGGAGGATGGGGATACGCAGTATTTT.

About this clonotype: An end of the junction differs from the germline gene, which may be a read error. V and J are TRBV7-9 and TRBJ2-7; 8 nucleotides line up with TRBD2. CDR1 is SEHNR and CDR2 is FQNEAQ in the germline V gene (reference sequence). This CDR3 is 11 amino acids long. CDR3 in amino acids: CASSLMTSEAF. As DNA, the CDR3 is TGTGCCAGCAGCTTAATGACTAGCGAGGCCTTC.

A few counts support this clonotype. The gene calls are TRBV20-1 and TRBJ2-1; possible D gene TRBD2, 7 bases. Germline CDR1 and CDR2: DFQATT and SNEGSKA (reference sequence). V dropped 2 bases and J dropped 4 bases, with 12 bases sitting between them. CDR3 length equals 14 residues. The DNA for the CDR3 is TGCAGTGCTAGATTACAGGGACTATACAATGAGCAGTTCTTC. Protein sequence: CSARLQGLYNEQFF.

This clonotype was seen more than once but under ten times. The DNA for the CDR3 is TGTGCCAGCAGCCCCCGACAGACAGCCACCGGGGAGCTGTTTTTT. It yields the protein CASSPRQTATGELFF. J is TRBJ2-2 and V is TRBV11-3; tentative D call: TRBD1 (5 bases). Germline V gives CDR1 SGHNT, CDR2 YENEEA. This CDR3 region has 15 residues. V gave up 5 bases and J gave up 4 bases, with 14 bases separating them. The variable domain in full, with the rest retrieved from reference TRBV11-3 and TRBJ2-2, is EAGVVQSPRYKIIEKKQPVAFWCNPISGHNTLYWYLQNLGQGPELLIRYENEEAVDDSQLPKDRFSAERLKGVDSTLKIQPAELGDSAVYLCASSPRQTATGELFFGEGSRLTVL.

This rearrangement joins TRBV19 to TRBJ2-3, with D maybe TRBD2 (6 bases). V lost 7 bases and J 2 bases, leaving 16 bases between the germline ends. The CDR3 extends over 15 amino acids. CDR1 and CDR2 (germline): LNHDA, SQIVND (reference sequence). In nucleotides, the CDR3 is TGTGCCAGTACCGGAGGGCGGTATCTCACAGATACGCAGTATTTT. This sequence encodes CASTGGRYLTDTQYF.

J is TRBJ2-1 and V is TRBV9; 16 bases fit TRBD2. CDR1 and CDR2 (germline): SGDLS, YYNGEE. Trimming at V came to 0 bases and at J to 1 base, leaving 7 bases not matched to a gene. This CDR3 has 20 amino acids. Here the CDR3 reads CASSVGGGTSGRGSYNEQFF. CDR3 coding DNA: TGTGCCAGCAGCGTAGGCGGAGGGACTAGCGGGAGGGGGTCCTACAATGAGCAGTTCTTC. Using reference TRBV9 and TRBJ2-1 for the parts outside the CDR3, the full variable domain is DSGVTQTPKHLITATGQRVTLRCSPRSGDLSVYWYQQSLDQGLQFLIQYYNGEERAKGNILERFSAQQFPDLHSELNLSSLELGDSALYFCASSVGGGTSGRGSYNEQFFGPGTRLTVL.

The V call is TRBV7-6, the J call TRBJ2-1; 9 bases are shared with TRBD1. The CDR3 loop spans 14 amino acids. The V gene end was trimmed by 5 bases and the J gene end by 4 bases; junction bases not matched to a gene: 3. Per germline, CDR1 SGHVS and CDR2 FNYEAQ. The CDR3 DNA is TGTGCCAGCAGCACGGACAGGGGATACAATGAGCAGTTCTTC. Its translation: CASSTDRGYNEQFF.

This clonotype showed up just a few times. The rearrangement joins TRBV29-1 to TRBJ2-7, with 7 bases identical to TRBD1. This CDR3 is 13 amino acids long. Germline V gene sequence: CDR1 SQVTM, CDR2 ANQGSEA. The ends lost 7 bases at V and 3 bases at J; junction bases unmatched: 9. The CDR3 nucleotides read TGCAGCGGCCCTCGGGACAGACTCTACGAGCAGTACTTC. It codes for CSGPRDRLYEQYF.

The chain has TRBV20-1 and TRBJ1-5; D remains unclear. The CDR3 consists of 15 residues. Germline-derived CDR1 and CDR2 are DFQATT and SNEGSKA (reference sequence). V lost 0 bases to trimming and J lost 5 bases, with 14 bases between them. CDR3 sequence (DNA): TGCAGTGCTAGAGATCTGAGGGCGACCGATCAGCCCCAGCATTTT. This gives the protein CSARDLRATDQPQHF.

This clonotype occurred a few times. CDR3 nucleotide sequence: TGCGCCAGCAGCTTGGCCGGGACAGGGTACCCAGATACGCAGTATTTT. Amino acids: CASSLAGTGYPDTQYF. This chain connects TRBV5-1 to TRBJ2-3, with 9 bases aligning to TRBD1. The CDR3 contains 16 residues. The germline CDR1 and CDR2 sequences are SGHRS and YFSETQ. Trimming cost V 0 bases and J 4 bases; bases outside gene matches: 6.

This clonotype was counted a few times. The chain couples TRBV7-2 to TRBJ2-5, with D possibly TRBD1 on 6 matching bases. The CDR3 runs to 14 residues. Trimming shortened V by 5 bases and J by 1 base, and 11 bases separated the two germline ends. From germline, CDR1 is SGHTA and CDR2 FQGNSA. The CDR3 spells CASSGDRIQETQYF. CDR3 coding DNA: TGTGCCAGCAGCGGTGACAGGATCCAAGAGACCCAGTACTTC.